This T cell receptor (beta chain) emerged from a study of vaccination and CD4 T cells after COVID-19. Study-level background: SARS-CoV-2, HCoV-NL63, HCoV-OC43 and HCoV-229E supplied the overlapping spike peptides used to stimulate cells. General observations from the study: Data came from relatively few convalescent patients and lacked early post-infection timepoints.

This clonotype was detected only a few times. Its antigen is still unknown. Indicated treatment: approximately nine-day PBMC culture with coronavirus spike peptide pools or control peptides (ViraFEST assay). The assay that was used to sequence DNA from cultured CD4+ T cells was the Oncomine TCR Beta short-read assay. TCRdb reprocessed the PCR reads with MiXCR, giving one entry per CDR3 protein. The table records some 14,000 distinct CDR3 sequences, 20% to 25% of them present only once. Trimming removed 7 bases from V and 7 bases from J; junction bases left unmatched: 3. This CDR3 spans 14 amino acids. Per germline, CDR1 KGHDR and CDR2 SFDVKD.

The clonotype was recovered from a human donor who received a COVID-19 vaccine. V usage is TRBV24-1 and J usage is TRBJ2-1; 13 positions agree with TRBD2. The specimen was CD4+ T cells from blood, cultured in vitro, collected before SARS-CoV-2 vaccination. The CDR3 DNA reads as TGTGCCACCAGGCGGACTAGCGGGAGAAATGAGCAGTTCTTC. Amino acids: CATRRTSGRNEQFF.